The following is a TCR beta chain sequence with its context. The sample comes from a study of blood T cell repertoires in COVID-19. Looking at the study overall: From the United States, Italy and Spain came samples of acute and convalescent COVID-19.

This table comes from immunoSEQ multiplex PCR, and its TCRdb copy is limited to in-frame clones, with some not included. The sample includes 300,000 to 450,000 clones, around 87% of them seen just once. The germline CDR1 and CDR2 sequences are LNHDA and SQIVND (reference sequence). J was trimmed by 0 bases and V by 5 bases; bases with no gene match: 10. The CDR3 runs 17 residues. The TCR sequence derives from a woman under 40 with COVID-19, enrolled during active disease. The sample was peripheral blood. The chain links TRBV19 to TRBJ2-1, with 7 bases lining up with TRBD1. The DNA for the CDR3 is TGTGCCAGTAGTCCTCGGACAGGACAAAGCTCCTACAATGAGCAGTTCTTC. It codes for CASSPRTGQSSYNEQFF.